These 18 T cell receptor beta chains were all obtained from the same sample, sequenced in a study of blood T cells in healthy people across ages. The second PCR ran about 6 to 11 cycles with a sample-barcoded 5' primer and J-beta primers. TCRdb reprocessed the 5' RACE reads via MiXCR and lists one record per CDR3 protein. The sample has about 1.6 million distinct CDR3 sequences, almost 35% seen once. The sample was blood. All receptors come from a woman in her 30s in good health.

The chain couples TRBV20-1 to TRBJ2-7; D is unresolved. This CDR3 is 17 amino acids long. The germline V gene encodes CDR1 DFQATT and CDR2 SNEGSKA (reference sequence). V lost 6 bases, J lost 1 base, and 25 bases lay in between. Written as DNA, the CDR3 is TGCAGTGCGCCAAACCCGAATGGGATCATAGGATCCTACGAGCAGTACTTC. The encoded protein is CSAPNPNGIIGSYEQYF.

V gene TRBV4-1 combines with J gene TRBJ2-3; TRBD2 is a possible D gene (5 bases). Deletions cut 4 bases from V and 3 bases from J, with 11 bases between. Germline values: CDR1 MGHRA, CDR2 YSYEKL. This CDR3 is 14 amino acids long. Written as DNA, the CDR3 is TGCGCCAGCAGCCTCCCGCGGGTAACAGATACGCAGTATTTT. Protein sequence: CASSLPRVTDTQYF.

This clonotype was seen ten or more times. This chain connects TRBV2 to TRBJ2-4; 10 bases are a match to TRBD2. V shed 7 bases and J 3 bases; nucleotides not matched to a gene: 6. CDR3 length equals 15 residues. Germline values: CDR1 SNHLY, CDR2 FYNNEI. This chain's CDR3 is CASKIWTSGKNIQYF. In DNA form, the CDR3 reads TGTGCCAGCAAGATATGGACTAGCGGCAAAAACATTCAGTACTTC.

In this sample, this clonotype turned up a few times. The chain employs TRBV20-1 and TRBJ2-5; 15 bases are shared with TRBD2. Germline V gives CDR1 DFQATT, CDR2 SNEGSKA (reference sequence). The V and J ends lost 0 bases and 2 bases, in that order; junction bases with no gene match: 10. The CDR3 contains 19 residues. In nucleotides, the CDR3 is TGCAGTGCTAGAGATAGGAGGACTAGCGGGGGGGCCTGGCAAGAGACCCAGTACTTC. It codes for CSARDRRTSGGAWQETQYF.

The rearrangement joins TRBV20-1 to TRBJ2-3; D unclear. CDR1 and CDR2 (germline): DFQATT, SNEGSKA (reference sequence). CDR3 length: 16 residues. With 6 bases removed from V and 2 bases from J, the gap between germline ends came to 21 bases. CDR3 region: CSALFPWDVNTDTQYF. DNA for the CDR3: TGCAGTGCCCTTTTTCCGTGGGATGTTAACACAGATACGCAGTATTTT.

The rearrangement links TRBV3-1 to TRBJ2-1; D might be TRBD2 (6 bases). The V gene lost 6 bases and the J gene lost 6 bases, with 12 bases spanning the gap. This CDR3 is 13 amino acids long. Per germline, CDR1 LGHDT and CDR2 YNNKEL (reference sequence). The CDR3: CASRGLSVNEQFF. The CDR3 nucleotides are TGTGCCAGCAGGGGACTCTCGGTCAATGAGCAGTTCTTC.

The chain couples TRBV11-2 to TRBJ2-3; the D is unclear. Germline CDR1 and CDR2: SGHAT and FQNNGV. Trimming took off 4 bases at V and 1 base at J, with 18 bases between the two ends. This CDR3 is 17 amino acids long. CDR3 protein: CASSSSVIPRGTDTQYF. The CDR3 DNA reads TGTGCCAGCAGCTCCTCAGTAATTCCCCGGGGCACAGATACGCAGTATTTT.

V usage is TRBV30 and J usage is TRBJ2-7, with a possible D match to TRBD1 (6 bases). Germline-derived CDR1 and CDR2 are GTSNPN and SVGIG (reference sequence). V was trimmed by 4 bases and J by 4 bases, leaving 11 bases between them. The CDR3 runs 12 residues. This CDR3 reads CAWNQGSYEQYF. CDR3 sequence (DNA): TGTGCCTGGAATCAGGGGTCATACGAGCAGTACTTC.

V usage is TRBV6-2 or TRBV6-3 and J usage is TRBJ2-2; D not resolved. Germline V gene lookup returns CDR1 MNHEY and CDR2 SVGEGT. The CDR3 sequence is 13 residues long. V was clipped by 4 bases and J by 2 bases, with 5 bases between them. The CDR3 sequence is CASSSHNTGELFF. CDR3 nucleotides: TGTGCCAGCAGTTCTCATAACACCGGGGAGCTGTTTTTT.

This clonotype was counted only a few times. J is TRBJ2-7 and V is TRBV20-1, with TRBD1 matching over 7 bases. This CDR3 is built from 14 residues. Losses at the gene ends were 4 bases for V and 2 bases for J; bases not matched to a gene: 8. Germline lookup yields CDR1 DFQATT and CDR2 SNEGSKA (reference sequence). The chain's CDR3 is CSAIETGQTYEQYF. The CDR3 nucleotides are TGCAGTGCTATAGAGACGGGACAGACCTACGAGCAGTACTTC.

The V gene is TRBV7-9, the J gene TRBJ2-1; TRBD2 agrees at 15 bases. V trimming: 4 bases; J trimming: 0 bases; junction bases outside the gene matches: 7. The CDR3 contains 19 residues. Germline V gives CDR1 SEHNR, CDR2 FQNEAQ (reference sequence). Here the CDR3 reads CASSSRTSGGARSYNEQFF. Here the CDR3 DNA reads TGTGCCAGCAGCTCTCGGACTAGCGGGGGGGCCCGCTCCTACAATGAGCAGTTCTTC. The variable domain in full, with the rest retrieved from reference TRBV7-9 and TRBJ2-1, is DTGVSQNPRHKITKRGQNVTFRCDPISEHNRLYWYRQTLGQGPEFLTYFQNEAQLEKSRLLSDRFSAERPKGSFSTLEIQRTEQGDSAMYLCASSSRTSGGARSYNEQFFGPGTRLTVL.

The rearrangement links TRBV5-1 to TRBJ2-5; 7 bases are shared with TRBD2. The CDR3 spans 15 residues. Germline values: CDR1 SGHRS, CDR2 YFSETQ. Trimming took 1 base from V and 4 from J; bases not matched to a gene: 7. CDR3 sequence: CASSLFVGRGETQYF. In DNA, the CDR3 is TGCGCCAGCAGCTTGTTCGTTGGGAGGGGAGAGACCCAGTACTTC. The full variable domain, its missing parts supplied by reference TRBV5-1 and TRBJ2-5, is KAGVTQTPRYLIKTRGQQVTLSCSPISGHRSVSWYQQTPGQGLQFLFEYFSETQRNKGNFPGRFSGRQFSNSRSEMNVSTLELGDSALYLCASSLFVGRGETQYFGPGTRLLVL.

The rearrangement joins TRBV24-1 to TRBJ2-7; 11 nucleotides match TRBD1. J lost 4 bases, V lost 10 bases, and 11 bases had no gene match. The CDR3 is 15 amino acids. The V gene's germline CDR1 is KGHDR and CDR2 SFDVKD. In nucleotides, the CDR3 is TGTGCCACGCCCGAACCGGGACAGGGGGAGTACGAGCAGTACTTC. As protein: CATPEPGQGEYEQYF.

Only a few counts were recorded for this clonotype. The chain carries TRBV20-1 and TRBJ2-3; weak D call: TRBD2 (6 bases). The V and J ends lost 0 bases and 0 bases respectively, with 13 bases between them. This CDR3 is 16 amino acids long. The germline CDR1 and CDR2 sequences are DFQATT and SNEGSKA (reference sequence). The CDR3 reads CSAREGGGTSTDTQYF. CDR3 DNA: TGCAGTGCTAGAGAGGGTGGAGGGACTAGCACAGATACGCAGTATTTT.

The V call is TRBV5-1, the J call TRBJ1-5, with D unresolved. The CDR3 is 14 amino acids. V was clipped by 5 bases and J by 3 bases, with 12 bases between them. The V gene's germline CDR1 is SGHRS and CDR2 YFSETQ. CDR3 in amino acids: CASRAGFDNQPQHF. The CDR3 nucleotides read TGCGCCAGCAGAGCTGGGTTCGACAATCAGCCCCAGCATTTT. The full variable domain, its missing parts supplied by reference TRBV5-1 and TRBJ1-5, is KAGVTQTPRYLIKTRGQQVTLSCSPISGHRSVSWYQQTPGQGLQFLFEYFSETQRNKGNFPGRFSGRQFSNSRSEMNVSTLELGDSALYLCASRAGFDNQPQHFGDGTRLSIL.

In its sample, this clonotype was seen a few times. The chain employs TRBV4-1 and TRBJ1-2; 7 positions match TRBD1. V was clipped by 8 bases and J by 0 bases; unmatched bases: 12. CDR3 length equals 16 residues. The germline CDR1 and CDR2 sequences are MGHRA and YSYEKL. The CDR3 loop is CASGIGAGTANYGYTF. DNA of the CDR3: TGCGCCAGCGGCATTGGGGCCGGGACAGCTAACTATGGCTACACCTTC.

This clonotype was counted a few times. The chain joins TRBV5-1 to TRBJ1-5; a possible D gene is TRBD1 (6 bases). The CDR3 spans 13 residues. Deletions cut 10 bases from V and 0 bases from J, with 11 bases between. CDR1 and CDR2 (germline): SGHRS, YFSETQ. This CDR3 is CAFGQFSNQPQHF. Here the CDR3 DNA reads TGCGCCTTCGGACAGTTTAGCAATCAGCCCCAGCATTTT.

V usage is TRBV5-1 and J usage is TRBJ2-7; 7 bases match TRBD1. Germline V gene data show CDR1 as SGHRS and CDR2 as YFSETQ. J lost 4 bases, V lost 4 bases, and 2 bases had no gene match. CDR3 length: 12 amino acids. The CDR3 DNA sequence: TGCGCCAGCAGCGGACAGGTTTACGAGCAGTACTTC. Its translation: CASSGQVYEQYF.